Detailed here is one TCR beta chain. As originally analysed: Amplification with reference gene primers provided the estimates of nucleated cell counts. The repertoire was sequenced with immunoSEQ multiplex PCR; TCRdb's copy has only in-frame clones and lacks some. V, J and clone size derive from that table, while D and trimming were established from the DNA sequence. This table has 150,000 or so clones, around 82% appearing once. The sample comes from a study of blood T cell repertoires in COVID-19. Study-level background: Both acute and convalescent COVID-19 samples were obtained from the United States, Italy and Spain. Sample material is recorded as cDNA or gDNA derived from T cells, B-cell-depleted T cells, or PBMCs.

Germline V gives CDR1 SGHRS, CDR2 YFSETQ. The CDR3 has 15 amino acids. The trim removed 4 bases at V and 15 bases at J, leaving 18 bases unmatched. This chain links TRBV5-1 with TRBJ1-4; 7 bases line up with TRBD1. This clonotype was sampled from a man aged 55 to 69 who had recovered from COVID-19. The sequenced sample was peripheral blood. The CDR3 region has the DNA TGCGCCAGCAGCCCCGGACAGGCCTTGTGGGAAAAGGTGTTTTTT. This sequence encodes CASSPGQALWEKVFF.